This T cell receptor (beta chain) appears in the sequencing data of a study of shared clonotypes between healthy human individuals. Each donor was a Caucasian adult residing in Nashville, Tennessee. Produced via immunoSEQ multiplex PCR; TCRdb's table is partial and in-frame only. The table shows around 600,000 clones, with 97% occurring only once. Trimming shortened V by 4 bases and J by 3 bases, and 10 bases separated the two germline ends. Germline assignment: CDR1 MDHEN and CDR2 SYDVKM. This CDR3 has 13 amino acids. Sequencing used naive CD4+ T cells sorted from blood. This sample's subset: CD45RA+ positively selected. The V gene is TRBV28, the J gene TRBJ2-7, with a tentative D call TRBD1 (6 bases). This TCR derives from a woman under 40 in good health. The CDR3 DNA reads TGTGCCAGCAGTTCCGGACAGTACTACGAGCAGTACTTC. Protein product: CASSSGQYYEQYF.